These 28 T cell receptor beta chains were sequenced from one sample in a study of blood T cell repertoires in COVID-19. Produced via immunoSEQ multiplex PCR; TCRdb's table is partial and in-frame only. The table shows a few hundred thousand clones, with around 88% occurring only once. The sample taken for sequencing was peripheral blood. The receptors come from a woman in her 30s with COVID-19, enrolled during active disease.

CDR3 amino acids: CASSQDWADHEKLFF. The CDR3 DNA is TGCGCCAGCAGCCAAGACTGGGCAGACCATGAAAAACTGTTTTTT. The V and J genes are TRBV4-3 and TRBJ1-4; D remains ambiguous. The germline V and J ends were trimmed by 0 bases and 6 bases, with 11 bases remaining between them. Per germline, CDR1 LGHNA and CDR2 YSLEER. This CDR3 is 15 amino acids long.

The gene calls are TRBV2 and TRBJ2-1; D may be TRBD2 (7 bases). Germline CDR1 reads SNHLY; CDR2 reads FYNNEI. V shed 7 bases and J shed 3 bases, with 19 bases lying between them. The CDR3 covers 16 residues. In DNA form, the CDR3 reads TGTGCCAGCAAACAGAGTGGGGGGGCCGGCTACAATGAGCAGTTCTTC. Its translation is CASKQSGGAGYNEQFF. The whole variable domain, filled in from reference TRBV2 and TRBJ2-1, reads EPEVTQTPSHQVTQMGQEVILRCVPISNHLYFYWYRQILGQKVEFLVSFYNNEISEKSEIFDDQFSVERPDGSNFTLKIRSTKLEDSAMYFCASKQSGGAGYNEQFFGPGTRLTVL.

This chain links TRBV3-1 (or the pseudogene TRBV3-2) with TRBJ1-1, with D unclear. Germline lookup yields CDR1 LGHDT and CDR2 YNNKEL (reference sequence). The V end was cut by 0 bases, the J end by 6 bases, with 11 bases between. The CDR3 has 14 residues. CDR3 amino acids: CASSQEVGGAEAFF. The CDR3 DNA reads TGTGCCAGCAGCCAAGAGGTAGGAGGAGCTGAAGCTTTCTTT.

CDR3 in amino acids: CASSSDRLPDTQYF. The CDR3 nucleotides read TGTGCCAGCAGCTCAGACAGGTTACCAGATACGCAGTATTTT. V usage is TRBV7-2 and J usage is TRBJ2-3; D perhaps matches TRBD1 (6 bases). The ends were cut back, 4 bases at V and 4 bases at J, with 12 bases in the middle. Germline values: CDR1 SGHTA, CDR2 FQGNSA. This CDR3 has 14 amino acids. The full variable domain, with the rest looked up from reference TRBV7-2 and TRBJ2-3, is GAGVSQSPSNKVTEKGKDVELRCDPISGHTALYWYRQSLGQGLEFLIYFQGNSAPDKSGLPSDRFSAERTGGSVSTLTIQRTQQEDSAVYLCASSSDRLPDTQYFGPGTRLTVL.

The chain couples TRBV12-3 or TRBV12-4 to TRBJ1-2, with 10 bases fitting TRBD1. The CDR3 is made up of 13 amino acids. V trimming: 2 bases; J trimming: 10 bases; junction bases outside the gene matches: 4. In nucleotides, the CDR3 is TGTGCCAGCAGTTTAAGGACAGGGGGGTTCTACACCTTC. The encoded protein is CASSLRTGGFYTF.

This chain links TRBV10-1 with TRBJ2-1, with a weak D call TRBD2 (7 bases). This CDR3 has 15 amino acids. Germline loops: CDR1 WNHNN, CDR2 SYGVQD (reference sequence). The V and J ends lost 0 bases and 7 bases respectively, with 13 bases between them. CDR3 protein: CASSESSGGWNEQFF. The CDR3 DNA is TGCGCCAGCAGTGAGTCATCGGGGGGCTGGAATGAGCAGTTCTTC.

The V and J genes are TRBV5-1 and TRBJ1-2; no clear D gene. Germline CDR1 is SGHRS and CDR2 is YFSETQ. The CDR3 spans 16 residues. The V end lost 3 bases, the J end lost 2 bases, and 17 bases lay between the germline ends. The CDR3, as DNA: TGCGCCAGCAGCTCCGCCTCGGGAGAATCGAACTATGGCTACACCTTC. Translated, it gives CASSSASGESNYGYTF.

The chain employs TRBV27 and TRBJ1-2; 9 bases are a match to TRBD1. The ends lost 5 bases at V and 8 bases at J; junction bases unmatched: 9. This CDR3 comprises 14 residues. In germline, CDR1 is MNHEY, CDR2 SMNVEV (reference sequence). The CDR3 region is CASSPRTGAKGYTF. Here the CDR3 DNA reads TGTGCCAGCAGTCCGAGGACAGGGGCCAAGGGCTACACCTTC.

The rearrangement joins TRBV19 to TRBJ2-5; 9 bases map to TRBD2. V lost 3 bases and J lost 1; bases outside the gene matches: 6. Per the germline V gene, CDR1 is LNHDA and CDR2 is SQIVND (reference sequence). The CDR3 sequence is 16 residues long. The DNA for the CDR3 is TGTGCCAGTAGTATTACTGCTAGCGGGGCCCAAGAGACCCAGTACTTC. Its protein is CASSITASGAQETQYF.

This chain connects TRBV6-5 to TRBJ1-6; D is possibly TRBD1 (5 bases). Germline lookup yields CDR1 MNHEY and CDR2 SVGAGI. Trimming shortened V by 0 bases and J by 7 bases, and 10 bases separated the two germline ends. This CDR3 is built from 15 residues. CDR3 DNA: TGTGCCAGCAGTTACTCGGGGGGGTCCAATTCACCCCTCCACTTT. Translation gives CASSYSGGSNSPLHF.

V gene TRBV4-3 combines with J gene TRBJ2-2, with 11 positions matching TRBD1. Germline trimming cut 4 bases from V and 6 bases from J; bases unmatched to any gene: 4. There are 15 residues in the CDR3. Germline V lookup: CDR1 LGHNA, CDR2 YSLEER. The CDR3 sequence is CASSPGTGGSGELFF. The CDR3 region has the DNA TGCGCCAGCAGCCCCGGGACAGGGGGATCCGGGGAGCTGTTTTTT.

The chain has TRBV7-6 and TRBJ2-5, with D hard to call. Between the trimmed V and J ends, which lost 5 bases and 4 bases, there was a span of 14 bases. The length of the CDR3 is 14 residues. Germline loops: CDR1 SGHVS, CDR2 FNYEAQ. The DNA for the CDR3 is TGTGCCAGCAGCGGCCTCCCCCTTTCAGAGACCCAGTACTTC. This codes for CASSGLPLSETQYF.

This chain links TRBV7-2 with TRBJ1-1; the D is unclear. The V end lost 4 bases, the J end lost 3 bases, and 21 bases lay between the germline ends. The CDR3 spans 17 residues. CDR1 SGHTA and CDR2 FQGNSA come from the germline V gene. The CDR3 sequence: CASSSNHRVNRDTEAFF. The CDR3, as DNA: TGTGCCAGCAGCTCTAACCATCGGGTCAACCGGGACACTGAAGCTTTCTTT.

The chain employs TRBV2 and TRBJ2-2; 9 nucleotides align to TRBD2. The CDR3 consists of 15 residues. Germline CDR1 is SNHLY and CDR2 is FYNNEI. The V segment lost 6 bases and the J segment 6 bases; nucleotides outside the gene matches: 8. The CDR3 loop is CASSGLAISAGELFF. The CDR3 bases are TGTGCCAGCAGCGGACTAGCGATTTCTGCCGGGGAGCTGTTTTTT. Full variable domain (remainder filled in from reference TRBV2 and TRBJ2-2): EPEVTQTPSHQVTQMGQEVILRCVPISNHLYFYWYRQILGQKVEFLVSFYNNEISEKSEIFDDQFSVERPDGSNFTLKIRSTKLEDSAMYFCASSGLAISAGELFFGEGSRLTVL.

The chain couples TRBV5-4 to TRBJ2-2; 9 bases fit TRBD1. Looked up from germline, CDR1 is SGHNT and CDR2 is YYREEE (reference sequence). The CDR3 contains 17 residues. Trimming cost V 5 bases and J 6 bases; bases outside gene matches: 14. This CDR3 is CASRKTVGTGNAGELFF. CDR3 coding DNA: TGTGCCAGCAGAAAAACCGTAGGGACAGGGAATGCCGGGGAGCTGTTTTTT.

This chain uses TRBV27 with TRBJ2-7, with 10 positions matching TRBD2. Germline V gene data show CDR1 as MNHEY and CDR2 as SMNVEV (reference sequence). V gave up 6 bases and J gave up 4 bases; unmatched junction bases: 12. CDR3 size: 16 residues. CDR3 coding DNA: TGTGCCAGCAGGCCCATAGCGGGAGGCCAGAGTTACGAGCAGTACGTC. Translating it yields CASRPIAGGQSYEQYV.

The chain joins TRBV28 to TRBJ1-2, with D possibly TRBD1 on 5 matching bases. V gave up 1 base and J gave up 8 bases, with 17 bases separating them. CDR3 length: 15 residues. CDR1 and CDR2 from the germline V gene are MDHEN and SYDVKM. CDR3 loop: CASSLSARGEWGYTF. CDR3 coding DNA: TGTGCCAGCAGTTTATCGGCCCGGGGGGAATGGGGCTACACCTTC.

V gene TRBV4-3 combines with J gene TRBJ1-4; 7 nucleotides align to TRBD1. This CDR3 is built from 15 residues. V was pared by 2 bases and J by 8 bases, with 8 bases of the junction left unmatched. From germline, CDR1 is LGHNA and CDR2 YSLEER. CDR3 residues: CASSQSGGRVEKLFF. The DNA for the CDR3 is TGCGCCAGCAGCCAATCAGGGGGAAGGGTCGAAAAACTGTTTTTT.

The chain uses TRBV10-3 and TRBJ1-2; the match to TRBD1 covers 10 bases. V lost 10 bases, J lost 7 bases, and 3 bases stayed unmatched. The length of the CDR3 is 11 residues. The germline gives CDR1 ENHRY, CDR2 SYGVKD. The CDR3 loop is CATTGGGGYTF. CDR3 DNA: TGTGCCACGACAGGGGGCGGTGGCTACACCTTC.

This CDR3 is CASSLDQASYEQYF. The CDR3 nucleotides are TGTGCCAGCAGCTTGGACCAGGCCTCCTACGAGCAGTACTTC. This chain connects TRBV5-4 to TRBJ2-7; D gene ambiguous. The V end was cut by 0 bases, the J end by 0 bases, with 7 bases between. From germline, CDR1 is SGHNT and CDR2 YYREEE (reference sequence). The CDR3 runs 14 residues.

The rearrangement joins TRBV6-5 to TRBJ2-3; the D gene is possibly TRBD2 (6 bases). Germline CDR1 and CDR2: MNHEY and SVGAGI. Between the trimmed V and J ends, which lost 0 bases and 6 bases, there was a span of 16 bases. The CDR3 loop spans 16 amino acids. CDR3 residues: CASSYSVEGPWDTQYF. CDR3 DNA sequence: TGTGCCAGCAGTTACTCGGTGGAGGGCCCCTGGGATACGCAGTATTTT.

The chain joins TRBV15 to TRBJ2-1, with D possibly being TRBD1 (6 bases). Trimming removed 0 bases at V and 0 bases at J, with 9 bases between. CDR3 length: 16 amino acids. Germline V gene sequence: CDR1 LNHNV, CDR2 YYDKDF (reference sequence). The CDR3 region is CATSREGADSYNEQFF. The DNA of the CDR3 is TGTGCCACCAGCAGAGAGGGGGCAGACTCCTACAATGAGCAGTTCTTC.

The V and J genes are TRBV19 and TRBJ1-4; D call uncertain. The V end was cut by 2 bases, the J end by 4 bases, with 8 bases between. Germline-derived CDR1 and CDR2 are LNHDA and SQIVND (reference sequence). The CDR3 consists of 14 residues. The CDR3 sequence: CASSIKRFNEKLFF. CDR3 sequence (DNA): TGTGCCAGTAGTATAAAACGGTTTAATGAAAAACTGTTTTTT.

The rearrangement joins TRBV18 to TRBJ1-1; D remains unclear. There are 15 residues in the CDR3. CDR1 and CDR2 from the germline V gene are KGHSH and LQKENI. The ends were cut back, 6 bases at V and 4 bases at J, with 18 bases in the middle. CDR3 residues: CASSTGMRLTTEAFF. For the CDR3, the DNA is TGTGCCAGCTCTACGGGGATGAGGTTGACCACTGAAGCTTTCTTT.

The chain has TRBV4-3 and TRBJ2-2; TRBD1 matches 7 bases. This CDR3 has 16 residues. Germline lookup yields CDR1 LGHNA and CDR2 YSLEER. The ends lost 0 bases at V and 2 bases at J; junction bases unmatched: 3. The chain's CDR3 is CASSQDLGGNTGELFF. As DNA, the CDR3 is TGCGCCAGCAGCCAAGATTTAGGGGGCAACACCGGGGAGCTGTTTTTT.

This chain uses TRBV5-1 with TRBJ2-5, with a possible D match to TRBD2 (7 bases). The germline gives CDR1 SGHRS, CDR2 YFSETQ. The CDR3 contains 17 residues. Trimming removed 7 bases at V and 2 bases at J, with 24 bases between. CDR3 nucleotides: TGCGCCAGCGCCTATCAGACGGGGGGCCTCCGGCAAGAGACCCAGTACTTC. Its protein is CASAYQTGGLRQETQYF.

This clone was detected once. The chain combines TRBV19 with TRBJ2-1, with TRBD2 matching 9 bases. V lost 4 bases and J lost 8; bases outside the gene matches: 9. Germline CDR1 and CDR2: LNHDA and SQIVND (reference sequence). The CDR3 consists of 15 residues. CDR3 residues: CASSRGGGAFDEQFF. The CDR3 DNA reads TGTGCCAGTAGTAGAGGCGGGGGGGCATTCGATGAGCAGTTCTTC.

The chain joins TRBV5-4 to TRBJ2-1, with D tentatively TRBD2 (6 bases). Trimming shortened V by 2 bases and J by 7 bases, and 10 bases separated the two germline ends. Germline assignment: CDR1 SGHNT and CDR2 YYREEE (reference sequence). This CDR3 comprises 13 residues. For the CDR3, the DNA is TGTGCCAGCAGCTTATGGGACTGGAATGAGCAGTTCTTC. Translating it yields CASSLWDWNEQFF.